These 14 T cell receptor beta chains were all obtained from the same sample, sequenced in a study of blood T cell repertoires in COVID-19 (dated by TCRdb to the early 2020s). Receptor amplification or capture employed the immunoSEQ multiplex PCR assay. Here the immuneACCESS table is served through TCRdb, limited to in-frame sequences with V and J called. Missing clones are a known gap in these copies; in checked studies unresolved V genes cover under half, and the rest lacks a known reason. The sample table contains fewer than 400,000 clones; only one count was recorded for 80% to 95% of them. The ten largest clones represent 18% of the sample. Specimen: PBMCs or T cells enriched from blood (not recorded which). The receptors derive from a woman in her twenties or thirties who had recovered from COVID-19.

The chain has TRBV20-1 and TRBJ1-2, with 9 positions matching TRBD1. Germline V CDR1 and CDR2: DFQATT, SNEGSKA (reference sequence). The CDR3 contains 11 residues. CDR3 DNA: TGCAGGGCCGTGGACAGGGGAAGCTACACCTTC. This encodes CRAVDRGSYTF.

The chain combines TRBV6-5 with TRBJ2-7; 10 nucleotides line up with TRBD1. The germline V gene has CDR1 MNHEY and CDR2 SVGAGI. With V trimmed by 6 bases and J by 5 bases, 1 base remained unmatched. CDR3 length: 12 amino acids. DNA for the CDR3: TGTGCCAGCAGGACAGGGGGCGACGAGCAGTACTTC. This sequence encodes CASRTGGDEQYF.

V gene TRBV7-2 combines with J gene TRBJ2-6; D gene uncertain. V lost 2 bases, J lost 2 bases, and 16 bases lay in between. Germline assignment: CDR1 SGHTA and CDR2 FQGNSA. The CDR3 covers 18 residues. CDR3: CASSLYATVAAGANVLTF. The CDR3 DNA reads as TGTGCCAGCAGCTTATATGCCACTGTTGCCGCTGGGGCCAACGTCCTGACTTTC.

The chain joins TRBV7-2 to TRBJ2-5, with TRBD2 matching 7 bases. V shed 5 bases and J 5 bases; nucleotides not matched to a gene: 8. CDR3 length: 14 residues. The V gene's germline CDR1 is SGHTA and CDR2 FQGNSA. Written as DNA, the CDR3 is TGTGCCAGCAGCAATGGACTAGGAACGGAGACCCAGTACTTC. Amino acids: CASSNGLGTETQYF.

This rearrangement joins TRBV11-2 to TRBJ2-3; 10 nucleotides line up with TRBD2. Germline V gene sequence: CDR1 SGHAT, CDR2 FQNNGV. V gave up 2 bases and J gave up 2 bases; unmatched junction bases: 1. The CDR3 has 15 amino acids. The DNA of the CDR3 is TGTGCCAGCAGCTTACTAGCGGGGGCCACAGATACGCAGTATTTT. It is translated as CASSLLAGATDTQYF.

The chain employs TRBV7-9 and TRBJ2-3; 13 bases fit TRBD2. The germline V gene encodes CDR1 SEHNR and CDR2 FQNEAQ (reference sequence). The CDR3 has 14 amino acids. Trimming at V came to 11 bases and at J to 0 bases, leaving 2 bases not matched to a gene. In DNA form, the CDR3 reads TGTGCCGGGACTAGCGGGACGAGCACAGATACGCAGTATTTT. Amino acid sequence: CAGTSGTSTDTQYF.

The chain couples TRBV28 to TRBJ2-3, with TRBD2 identical over 12 bases. This CDR3 comprises 17 residues. V shed 4 bases and J 6 bases; nucleotides not matched to a gene: 11. Germline V gene lookup returns CDR1 MDHEN and CDR2 SYDVKM. DNA of the CDR3: TGTGCCAGCAGTTGGGGGGCTAGCGGGAGGGCCGGGGATACGCAGTATTTT. Encoded protein: CASSWGASGRAGDTQYF.

The chain carries TRBV7-3 and TRBJ2-2, with a weak D call TRBD1 (6 bases). The CDR3 consists of 15 residues. V was clipped by 8 bases and J by 4 bases, with 17 bases between them. Germline loops: CDR1 SGHTA, CDR2 FQGTGA. The DNA of the CDR3 is TGTGCCAGCGGTACAGGGAAAGGTGGCACCGGGGAGCTGTTTTTT. Its translation is CASGTGKGGTGELFF.

This clone appeared once. The chain combines TRBV21-1 with TRBJ2-1; the D call TRBD2 from the table was never checked on the DNA. TRBV21-1 is a known pseudogene. The CDR3 loop spans 18 amino acids. CDR3 sequence reads: CASSPGTSGTGSYNEQFF. The CDR3, as DNA: TGTGCCAGCAGCCCAGGGACTAGCGGGACTGGGTCCTACAATGAGCAGTTCTTC.

The J gene is TRBJ2-7, the V gene TRBV12-5, with 7 bases aligning to TRBD1. CDR3 length: 13 residues. Germline CDR1 is LGHNT and CDR2 is FRNRAP. Trimming at V came to 1 base and at J to 5 bases, leaving 2 bases not matched to a gene. The CDR3 bases are TGTGCTAGTGGTTTGGACAGGGGCCACGAGCAGTACTTC. Residues: CASGLDRGHEQYF.

This chain joins TRBV7-2 and TRBJ2-1; D possibly corresponds to TRBD2 (6 bases). CDR1 is SGHTA and CDR2 is FQGNSA in the germline V gene. The CDR3 totals 17 residues. Trimming left V 2 bases short and J 0 bases short, with 14 bases between. CDR3 residues: CASSLRGTESSYNEQFF. The DNA of the CDR3 is TGTGCCAGCAGCTTACGCGGGACTGAGAGCTCCTACAATGAGCAGTTCTTC.

The J gene is TRBJ1-2, the V gene TRBV27, with 9 bases that match TRBD1. From germline, CDR1 is MNHEY and CDR2 SMNVEV (reference sequence). The J segment lost 7 bases and the V segment lost 2 bases, leaving 8 bases of the junction unmatched. The CDR3 is made up of 15 amino acids. The CDR3 loop reads CASSLEPRQGGGYTF. In DNA, the CDR3 is TGTGCCAGCAGTTTAGAGCCCCGACAGGGGGGTGGCTACACCTTC.

The chain uses TRBV5-4 and TRBJ2-1, with 7 bases fitting TRBD2. The CDR3 consists of 14 residues. V trimming: 0 bases; J trimming: 7 bases; junction bases outside the gene matches: 4. Germline CDR1 is SGHNT and CDR2 is YYREEE (reference sequence). DNA of the CDR3: TGTGCCAGCAGCTTGGGGACTAGTGGTAATGAGCAGTTCTTC. This gives the protein CASSLGTSGNEQFF. Filled out from reference TRBV5-4 and TRBJ2-1, the complete variable domain reads ETGVTQSPTHLIKTRGQQVTLRCSSQSGHNTVSWYQQALGQGPQFIFQYYREEENGRGNFPPRFSGLQFPNYSSELNVNALELDDSALYLCASSLGTSGNEQFFGPGTRLTVL.

The J gene is TRBJ2-2, the V gene TRBV6-5; maybe TRBD2 (6 bases). CDR1 MNHEY and CDR2 SVGAGI come from the germline V gene. V was cut by 7 bases and J by 5 bases, with 17 bases left in between. The CDR3 runs to 15 residues. In DNA, the CDR3 is TGTGCCAGCACCCCCACCGGGAGATTGACCGGGGAGCTGTTTTTT. This codes for CASTPTGRLTGELFF.